This T cell receptor (beta chain) was identified during a study of cytomegalovirus exposure and HLA in healthy donors. It was with 60 Vbeta and 13 Jbeta primers that the PCR ran. Sequencing used immunoSEQ multiplex PCR; TCRdb keeps in-frame clones, though not all of them. The profile covers about 150,000 clones, with less than 10% appearing a single time and under 2% taken by the ten largest. This clone was found a few times. What it binds is unknown. Notes on the study in general: More clonal expansion characterized HLA-associated TCR beta chains than equally common others in a later analysis. TRBV6-2, TRBV6-3 and some other V segments were unresolvable in 87-base-pair reads. Later on, an analysis tied approximately 17,000 TCR beta sequences to HLA alleles at 0.05 false discovery rate.

The V and J ends lost 6 bases and 1 base, in that order; junction bases with no gene match: 5. CDR3 length: 16 residues. The germline CDR1 and CDR2 sequences are MRHNA and SNTAGT. The sequenced sample consisted of PBMCs. The sequence derives from a man aged 50 to 59 in good health and CMV-seronegative. This chain uses TRBV6-4 with TRBJ2-7; 14 nucleotides agree with TRBD2. The DNA of the CDR3 is TGTGCCAGCAGGACCGGACTAGCGGGAGGATCCTACGAGCAGTACTTC. Its protein product is CASRTGLAGGSYEQYF.